Sequencing of this T cell receptor (beta chain) was carried out in a study of glioma-infiltrating T cells (dated by TCRdb to about 2016). As for the study more broadly: Sequencing of TCR alpha- and beta-chain repertoires was performed on glioma tissue, on non-neoplastic brain tissue, and on matched peripheral blood mononuclear cells. Three low-grade glioma patients, about eight primary glioblastoma patients and three non-glioma patients contributing non-neoplastic brain tissue were included in the paired cohort. To measure divergence between tissue and blood T-cell populations, each tissue-infiltrating repertoire was compared with the peripheral blood repertoire of the same patient. Study-wide findings and limitations: VJ-independent divergence between tissue and blood was lower than expected in non-neoplastic patients but higher than expected in all gliomas, particularly low-grade gliomas. Very few CDR3 sequences were shared between tissue and blood, attributed to high CDR3 diversity and limited sampling. Group comparisons rested on small numbers: three non-neoplastic, three low-grade glioma and under ten glioblastoma patients.

TCR alpha and beta CDR3 regions were amplified with the iRepertoire nested amplicon-rescue multiplex PCR (arm-PCR) platform from RNA. For one-step reverse transcription and amplification, roughly 95-450 ng of tissue mRNA or PBMC total RNA was used as input. Following bead purification, Illumina adapters were added by a secondary multiplex PCR, and the libraries were gel-purified between 200 and 400 bp. Demultiplexing relied on internal 6-nucleotide barcodes carried by the libraries. Sequencing of the libraries was done on an Illumina MiSeq using 2x220 or 2x250 nucleotide paired-end reads. Concerning the study's data processing: Paired reads were merged with FLASH 1.2.11 and aligned to the GRCh37 human genome with BWA-MEM before extracting TRA and TRB reads. For V and J assignment, an IMGT-derived reference of cassette sequences and CDR3 motifs that included pseudogenes was used. Reads were translated in three frames, and productive CDR3s were defined as those with a C...FGXG motif and no stop codons. Unique combinations of V-J cassette pair and CDR3 amino acid sequence were defined as clonotypes. Hamming distance filtering was applied to reads, with thresholds set by the sequence error rate of each sample in mapped regions. The public reads were reanalyzed by TCRdb: fastp trimming at Q25, MiXCR alignment, in-frame beta chains only. Here each entry gathers all rows of one CDR3 protein and keeps the most common genes and DNA. The V and J calls, along with clone size, are taken from TCRdb and not from the paper's own processing. The sample table shows over 140,000 distinct CDR3 sequences, and approximately 40% are seen once. The ten largest clones capture roughly 20% of the sample.

This clonotype was picked up a small number of times. The antigen it binds to is not known. No much larger clonotype is one base removed from it; base qualities were not supplied. Sequences SEHNR (CDR1) and FQNEAQ (CDR2) are obtained from the germline V gene (reference sequence). There are 18 amino acids in the CDR3, from cysteine to phenylalanine inclusive. Only the CDR3 part of the read is kept: 54 bases, read in frame from the first base. Unmatched junction bases come to 12, with V trimmed by 4 bases and J by 2 bases. Material: glioma tissue, nonneoplastic brain tissue, or PBMCs (not recorded which). This clonotype originated in a human donor with low-grade glioma or glioblastoma, undergoing nonglioma brain surgery, or in good health (not recorded which). The receptor chain draws on TRBV7-9 and TRBJ2-7, with 12 central nucleotides matching TRBD2. The CDR3 region reads CASSSKKRLAGEPYEQYF. The DNA sequence is as follows: TGTGCCAGCAGCTCCAAGAAAAGACTAGCGGGGGAACCCTACGAGCAGTACTTC.